This passage covers 19 T cell receptor beta chains from one sample sequenced in a study of blood T cell repertoires in COVID-19. Libraries were prepared by immunoSEQ multiplex PCR; TCRdb keeps only in-frame clonotypes and omits some of them. The data show 110,000 or so clones, 70% to 85% seen once. Sequencing was carried out using peripheral blood. The receptor set was obtained from an elderly woman with active or convalescent COVID-19.

V usage is TRBV7-8 and J usage is TRBJ2-6; 7 nucleotides align to TRBD1. The CDR3 is made up of 17 amino acids. The J segment lost 2 bases and the V segment lost 6 bases, leaving 10 bases of the junction unmatched. Germline lookup yields CDR1 SGHVS and CDR2 FQNEAQ. The CDR3 loop is CASRNNRGSAGANVLTF. The CDR3 DNA sequence: TGTGCCAGCAGAAATAACAGGGGATCGGCTGGGGCCAACGTCCTGACTTTC.

The chain joins TRBV3-1 (or the pseudogene TRBV3-2) to TRBJ2-5; TRBD2 agrees at 10 bases. V was clipped by 4 bases and J by 4 bases; unmatched bases: 3. The CDR3 has 14 residues. Germline V gene sequence: CDR1 LGHDT, CDR2 YNNKEL (reference sequence). This CDR3 is CASSRRTSGETQYF. The CDR3 DNA reads TGTGCCAGCAGCCGTCGGACTAGCGGAGAGACCCAGTACTTC.

The chain has TRBV7-6 and TRBJ2-7, with 11 bases that match TRBD2. Germline CDR1 and CDR2: SGHVS and FNYEAQ. The CDR3 covers 18 residues. The junction had 12 bases not matched to a gene; V was cut back by 5 bases and J by 0 bases. CDR3 sequence (DNA): TGTGCCAGCAGCGAGGGGACTAGCGGTGAGAAAAGCTCCTACGAGCAGTACTTC. The encoded protein is CASSEGTSGEKSSYEQYF.

This chain joins TRBV5-5 and TRBJ2-2; D uncertain. V lost 4 bases to trimming and J lost 6 bases, with 10 bases between them. The CDR3 loop spans 13 amino acids. Germline CDR1 and CDR2: SGHKS and YYEKEE (reference sequence). CDR3 nucleotide sequence: TGTGCCAGCAGCCTGGTGGCGGCCGGGGAGCTGTTTTTT. It yields the protein CASSLVAAGELFF.

This clone is a singleton in its sample. This chain joins TRBV19 and TRBJ1-2; tentative D call: TRBD1 (5 bases). This CDR3 is built from 14 residues. From germline, CDR1 is LNHDA and CDR2 SQIVND (reference sequence). The ends were cut back, 3 bases at V and 7 bases at J, with 15 bases in the middle. In nucleotides, the CDR3 is TGTGCCAGTAGTATGGTACAGGAGCGTGGTGGCTACACCTTC. This sequence encodes CASSMVQERGGYTF.

The V and J genes are TRBV3-1 (or the pseudogene TRBV3-2) and TRBJ1-1; no definite D call. Germline CDR1 reads LGHDT; CDR2 reads YNNKEL (reference sequence). The CDR3 loop spans 14 amino acids. Trimming took off 0 bases at V and 3 bases at J, with 8 bases between the two ends. The CDR3 here is CASSQDAGDTEAFF. The CDR3 DNA follows: TGTGCCAGCAGCCAAGATGCCGGGGACACTGAAGCTTTCTTT.

V usage is TRBV28 and J usage is TRBJ2-7, with D possibly being TRBD2 (6 bases). From germline, CDR1 is MDHEN and CDR2 SYDVKM. V shed 6 bases and J shed 0 bases, with 15 bases lying between them. This CDR3 comprises 15 residues. In DNA form, the CDR3 reads TGTGCCAGCAGAAGACATAGCGGAAGCTCCTACGAGCAGTACTTC. Residues: CASRRHSGSSYEQYF.

The V call is TRBV19, the J call TRBJ1-4; 7 nucleotides line up with TRBD1. This CDR3 region has 15 residues. Losses at the gene ends were 5 bases for V and 5 bases for J; bases not matched to a gene: 8. CDR1 and CDR2 (germline): LNHDA, SQIVND (reference sequence). The CDR3 sequence: CASSPRQGGNEKLFF. The DNA for the CDR3 is TGTGCCAGTAGTCCCCGACAGGGTGGGAATGAAAAACTGTTTTTT.

The genes are TRBV27 and TRBJ2-2; TRBD1 agrees at 7 bases. Germline trimming cut 5 bases from V and 6 bases from J; bases unmatched to any gene: 3. The CDR3 is 13 residues long. The germline V gene encodes CDR1 MNHEY and CDR2 SMNVEV (reference sequence). CDR3 coding DNA: TGTGCCAGCAGTCGAGGGGGCGCCGGGGAGCTGTTTTTT. Translated, it gives CASSRGGAGELFF.

This clone was detected once. The chain is built from TRBV29-1 and TRBJ2-3, with D uncertain. The CDR3 is 13 amino acids. Trimming left V 7 bases short and J 8 bases short, with 19 bases between. CDR1 and CDR2 from the germline V gene are SQVTM and ANQGSEA. CDR3 amino acids: CSARSPPAGTQYF. The CDR3 nucleotides read TGCAGCGCTCGTTCGCCCCCTGCCGGTACGCAGTATTTT.

This chain uses TRBV2 with TRBJ1-2; no firm D call. The CDR3 sequence is 13 residues long. Germline assignment: CDR1 SNHLY and CDR2 FYNNEI. With 2 bases removed from V and 4 bases from J, the gap between germline ends came to 8 bases. The CDR3: CASSELEGYGYTF. CDR3 sequence (DNA): TGTGCCAGCAGTGAACTTGAGGGCTATGGCTACACCTTC.

V gene TRBV7-3 combines with J gene TRBJ2-5; 9 bases fit TRBD2. This CDR3 contains 14 residues. Losses at the gene ends were 5 bases for V and 4 bases for J; bases not matched to a gene: 5. The germline gives CDR1 SGHTA, CDR2 FQGTGA. As DNA, the CDR3 is TGTGCCAGCAGCCCGGGGACTAGCTCAGAGACCCAGTACTTC. It specifies CASSPGTSSETQYF.

The chain combines TRBV10-3 with TRBJ2-1; D gene ambiguous. The CDR3 is 11 residues long. Trimming took 11 bases from V and 9 from J, leaving 14 bases between them. The germline gives CDR1 ENHRY, CDR2 SYGVKD. CDR3 region: CAARSSSEQFF. CDR3 DNA: TGTGCCGCGAGGAGTAGTTCTGAGCAGTTCTTC.

The chain links TRBV10-3 to TRBJ2-1; 12 nucleotides agree with TRBD2. V shed 6 bases and J 6 bases; nucleotides not matched to a gene: 3. Per germline, CDR1 ENHRY and CDR2 SYGVKD. The length of the CDR3 is 14 residues. The CDR3 region is CAISLAGGSNEQFF. As DNA, the CDR3 is TGTGCCATCAGCCTAGCGGGAGGGAGCAATGAGCAGTTCTTC.

The V call is TRBV12-3 or TRBV12-4, the J call TRBJ1-3; D unclear. The CDR3 spans 13 residues. The V end was cut by 3 bases, the J end by 6 bases, with 9 bases between. The CDR3 region is CASSFTEINTIYF. DNA of the CDR3: TGTGCCAGCAGTTTTACAGAAATAAACACCATATATTTT.

The chain has TRBV3-1 (or the pseudogene TRBV3-2) and TRBJ1-1; D gene ambiguous. The V end lost 1 base, the J end lost 2 bases, and 11 bases lay between the germline ends. The CDR3 has 15 residues. Germline V lookup: CDR1 LGHDT, CDR2 YNNKEL (reference sequence). The chain's CDR3 is CASSQVPESNTEAFF. In DNA form, the CDR3 reads TGTGCCAGCAGCCAAGTACCGGAGAGTAACACTGAAGCTTTCTTT.

The rearrangement links TRBV9 to TRBJ1-2, with 8 bases that match TRBD1. The CDR3 consists of 15 residues. The V segment lost 0 bases and the J segment 3 bases; nucleotides outside the gene matches: 4. CDR1 is SGDLS and CDR2 is YYNGEE in the germline V gene. The CDR3 DNA follows: TGTGCCAGCAGCGTAGACGGACAGGGTTACTATGGCTACACCTTC. It yields the protein CASSVDGQGYYGYTF.

This chain uses TRBV2 with TRBJ1-5; D call uncertain. The germline V and J ends were trimmed by 0 bases and 6 bases, with 9 bases remaining between them. CDR1 is SNHLY, CDR2 FYNNEI, per germline. This CDR3 is 14 amino acids long. The CDR3 sequence: CASSEALPSQPQHF. The CDR3 DNA sequence: TGTGCCAGCAGTGAAGCGCTTCCGAGTCAGCCCCAGCATTTT.

To note about this clone: The same CDR3 arises from other DNA sequences in this sample as well. As DNA, the CDR3 is TGTGCCAGCAGTTACTCCCAGGCTAACTATGGCTACACCTTC. Encoded protein: CASSYSQANYGYTF. The chain couples TRBV6-5 to TRBJ1-2; no definite D call. Trimming left V 0 bases short and J 0 bases short, with 5 bases between. CDR1 MNHEY and CDR2 SVGAGI come from the germline V gene. This CDR3 comprises 14 residues.